The clone carrying this T cell receptor beta chain came up a few times. Its antigen is currently unknown. These data are taken from a study of cytotoxic CD8 clonotypes in ibrutinib-treated CLL. Overall study: Complete response was seen in 2 patients and partial in about 24; roughly twelve progressed and around 14 stayed remitted after a median 68 months.

This CDR3 comprises 15 residues. The trim removed 5 bases at V and 1 base at J, leaving 3 bases unmatched. Germline V lookup: CDR1 SGHRS, CDR2 YFSETQ. This table comes from immunoSEQ multiplex PCR, and its TCRdb copy is limited to in-frame clones, with some not included. This sample carries some 350,000 clones, roughly 70% of them seen once, and the ten largest clones take roughly 6.8%. General study findings and limits: Clonality rose at ibrutinib response and fell back toward baseline at progression. Public clonotypes, rarely seen, contracted or held steady on treatment.

This specimen consisted of PBMCs, obtained after 36 months of ibrutinib treatment. The rearrangement joins TRBV5-1 to TRBJ2-1; 10 bases line up with TRBD1. This clonotype was obtained from a human donor with chronic lymphocytic leukemia. The CDR3 sequence: CASRKDRGSYNEQFF. The CDR3 DNA follows: TGCGCCAGCAGAAAGGACAGGGGGTCCTACAATGAGCAGTTCTTC.